Listed below are T cell receptor beta chains from one sample, sequenced in a study of T cell clones after liver transplantation. Using immunoSEQ multiplex PCR, the repertoire was profiled, and TCRdb retains in-frame clones only, with some absent. The table has roughly 120,000 clones, over 75% seen once. Specimen: CD4+ T cells from blood, collected 12 months after liver transplant. Receptors originate from a human patient who received a liver transplant. The graft donor may be the source of some T cells. Both conserved end residues are part of each CDR3. Each record gives: CDR3 protein, CDR3 DNA, J gene, clone size, D gene, V gene. D genes are given only for firm matches. A row's size may be missing; if present it is once, few, many or a size class.

CDR3: CASSDPTRGTNQPQHF
DNA: TGTGCCAGCAGTGACCCGACGAGGGGAACCAATCAGCCCCAGCATTTT
J: TRBJ1-5
size: -
D: -
V: TRBV2

CDR3: CASSLDGGAAYEQYF
DNA: TGTGCCAGCAGCTTAGACGGCGGGGCCGCCTACGAGCAGTACTTC
J: TRBJ2-7
size: -
D: -
V: TRBV7-2

CDR3: CASNAVGGGSAEQYF
DNA: TGTGCCAGCAACGCGGTCGGGGGAGGGTCCGCCGAGCAGTACTTC
J: TRBJ2-7
size: -
D: TRBD2
V: TRBV6-1

CDR3: CASRRTGSGTEAFF
DNA: TGTGCCAGCAGGCGAACAGGGAGTGGCACTGAAGCTTTCTTT
J: TRBJ1-1
size: -
D: -
V: TRBV6-4

CDR3: CASSLADRYEQYF
DNA: TGTGCCAGCAGCTTGGCGGACAGGTACGAGCAGTACTTC
J: TRBJ2-7
size: -
D: TRBD1
V: TRBV5-6

CDR3: CAWTAGSGLSYNEQFF
DNA: TGTGCCTGGACCGCGGGGAGCGGACTCTCCTACAATGAGCAGTTCTTC
J: TRBJ2-1
size: -
D: -
V: TRBV30

CDR3: CASSLGLAGGGGYNEQFF
DNA: TGCGCCAGCAGCTTGGGACTAGCGGGAGGGGGTGGTTACAATGAGCAGTTCTTC
J: TRBJ2-1
size: -
D: TRBD2
V: TRBV5-1

CDR3: CASSLMTGQETQYF
DNA: TGTGCCAGTAGTCTGATGACGGGCCAAGAGACCCAGTACTTC
J: TRBJ2-5
size: -
D: -
V: TRBV19

CDR3: CASSLDRGASYEQYF
DNA: TGTGCCAGCAGCCTCGACAGGGGGGCTTCCTACGAGCAGTACTTC
J: TRBJ2-7
size: -
D: TRBD1
V: TRBV7-2

CDR3: CSVEPGEETQYF
DNA: TGCAGCGTTGAACCGGGAGAAGAGACCCAGTACTTC
J: TRBJ2-5
size: -
D: -
V: TRBV29-1

CDR3: CASSLLAGAPRGETQYF
DNA: TGTGCCAGCAGTCTTCTAGCGGGAGCCCCCAGAGGAGAGACCCAGTACTTC
J: TRBJ2-5
size: -
D: TRBD2
V: TRBV27

CDR3: CASSVAGARSYEQYF
DNA: TGTGCCAGTAGTGTTGCGGGAGCTCGATCCTACGAGCAGTACTTC
J: TRBJ2-7
size: -
D: TRBD2
V: TRBV19

CDR3: CASSQDLRLARDLQETQYF
DNA: TGTGCCAGCAGCCAAGATCTGAGGCTAGCGCGCGACCTCCAAGAGACCCAGTACTTC
J: TRBJ2-5
size: few
D: -
V: TRBV4-2

CDR3: CASNSMDYGYTF
DNA: TGTGCCAGCAATAGTATGGACTATGGCTACACCTTC
J: TRBJ1-2
size: -
D: -
V: TRBV25-1

CDR3: CASSYSSSGVTDTQYF
DNA: TGTGCCAGCAGTTACTCTTCTAGCGGGGTTACAGATACGCAGTATTTT
J: TRBJ2-3
size: -
D: TRBD2
V: TRBV6-5

CDR3: CASSLLGTYGYTF
DNA: TGTGCCAGCAGTTTATTGGGAACGTATGGCTACACCTTC
J: TRBJ1-2
size: -
D: -
V: TRBV27

CDR3: CASSPPSGRDNEQFF
DNA: TGTGCCAGCTCACCACCTTCAGGTAGAGACAATGAGCAGTTCTTC
J: TRBJ2-1
size: -
D: -
V: TRBV18

CDR3: CASSYLTSLEQFF
DNA: TGTGCCAGCAGTTACTTGACTTCTCTAGAGCAGTTCTTC
J: TRBJ2-1
size: -
D: -
V: TRBV6-5